The rows below give T cell receptor beta chains drawn from one sample of a study of blood T cell repertoires in COVID-19. TCRdb's copy holds only in-frame clones and misses some; the assay was immunoSEQ multiplex PCR. The sample has 100,000 to 150,000 clones, roughly 69% seen once. Sequenced: peripheral blood. The receptor set was obtained from a woman in her 70s with acute or convalescent COVID-19. Both conserved end residues are part of each CDR3. D genes are given only for firm matches. For some rows the clone size is stated as once, few or many, or as a class when expanded; others skip it.

>.|.|TRBJ2-1|TRBV21-1
CASSKVGTGGLYEQFF
TGTGCCAGCAGCAAAGTTGGAACAGGGGGTTTGTATGAGCAGTTCTTC
>TRBD2|few|TRBJ2-3|TRBV13
CASTTLAGADTQYF
TGTGCCAGCACCACACTAGCGGGAGCAGATACGCAGTATTTT
>.|once|TRBJ2-2|TRBV11-2
CASSSGTRSGGELFF
TGTGCCAGCAGTTCCGGGACAAGGTCCGGCGGGGAGCTGTTTTTT
>.|.|TRBJ1-5|TRBV7-9
CASSLGEIRNQPQHF
TGTGCCAGCAGCTTAGGGGAGATCCGCAATCAGCCCCAGCATTTT
>TRBD1|.|TRBJ1-2|TRBV14
CASSQGGQILGYTF
TGTGCCAGCAGCCAAGGGGGACAGATTCTTGGCTACACCTTC
>TRBD1|once|TRBJ2-3|TRBV5-1
CASSSGQGNSDTQYF
TGCGCCAGCAGCTCGGGACAGGGAAATTCCGATACGCAGTATTTT
>TRBD2|.|TRBJ2-5|TRBV7-8
CASSLPSGRARPQETQYF
TGTGCCAGCAGCTTACCTAGCGGGAGGGCCCGCCCCCAAGAGACCCAGTACTTC
>TRBD1|.|TRBJ1-2|TRBV24-1
CATSRQGLNYGYTF
TGTGCCACCAGCAGACAGGGCCTTAACTATGGCTACACCTTC
>TRBD2|.|TRBJ2-1|TRBV9
CASSISGRSHEQFF
TGTGCCAGCAGCATTAGCGGGAGGTCCCATGAGCAGTTCTTC
>.|once|TRBJ1-4|TRBV6-2/TRBV6-3
CASSSDMQGEKLFF
TGTGCCAGCAGTTCGGACATGCAGGGAGAAAAACTGTTTTTT
>TRBD1|.|TRBJ2-7|TRBV5-1
CASSPTGTGGDEQYF
TGCGCCAGCAGCCCGACCGGGACAGGGGGCGACGAGCAGTACTTC
>.|few|TRBJ1-2|TRBV19
CASSLWGAQNYGYTF
TGTGCCAGTAGTTTATGGGGCGCCCAAAACTATGGCTACACCTTC
>.|.|TRBJ1-2|TRBV3-1/TRBV3-2
CASSQTVLANYGYTF
TGTGCCAGCAGCCAAACTGTACTAGCTAACTATGGCTACACCTTC
>.|.|TRBJ2-1|TRBV13
CASRSNHGENPDNEQFF
TGTGCCAGCAGATCCAACCATGGGGAGAATCCAGACAATGAGCAGTTCTTC
>.|once|TRBJ1-5|TRBV19
CASSIRGKSGQPQHF
TGTGCCAGTAGTATCAGGGGAAAATCGGGACAGCCCCAGCATTTT
>.|.|TRBJ2-7|TRBV6-4
CASSDSIRQGRAEQYF
TGTGCCAGCAGTGACTCGATTAGGCAGGGAAGGGCCGAGCAGTACTTC
>TRBD1|.|TRBJ2-7|TRBV6-1
CASSEFRDRVPYEQYF
TGTGCCAGCAGTGAATTCCGGGACAGGGTCCCCTACGAGCAGTACTTC
>.|few|TRBJ1-5|TRBV18
CASSLPYSNQPQHF
TGTGCCAGCTCTCTCCCTTATAGCAATCAGCCCCAGCATTTT
>.|.|TRBJ1-5|TRBV7-9
CASSLPQVRGNQPQHF
TGTGCCAGCAGCTTGCCACAGGTTCGTGGCAATCAGCCCCAGCATTTT
>TRBD1|.|TRBJ1-2|TRBV10-1
CASRQTGANYGYTF
TGCGCCAGCCGCCAGACAGGGGCTAACTATGGCTACACCTTC
>TRBD1|.|TRBJ2-5|TRBV9
CASSADRGQETQYF
TGTGCCAGCAGCGCCGACAGGGGCCAAGAGACCCAGTACTTC
>TRBD2|.|TRBJ2-4|TRBV7-6
CASSPQLTSGGAEAKNIQYF
TGTGCCAGCAGCCCTCAATTGACTAGCGGGGGGGCCGAGGCCAAAAACATTCAGTACTTC
>.|.|TRBJ1-1|TRBV28
CAGSRTPQNTEAFF
TGTGCCGGCTCACGGACACCACAGAACACTGAAGCTTTCTTT
>TRBD2|.|TRBJ2-3|TRBV7-2
CASSPQASGGPDTQYF
TGTGCCAGCAGCCCCCAGGCTAGCGGGGGACCAGATACGCAGTATTTT
>TRBD1|.|TRBJ2-5|TRBV2
CASSEGTGGRETQYF
TGTGCCAGCAGTGAAGGGACAGGGGGCCGAGAGACCCAGTACTTC
>TRBD1|.|TRBJ1-2|TRBV7-9
CASSLVFGQGYYGYTF
TGTGCCAGCAGCTTAGTTTTTGGACAGGGCTACTATGGCTACACCTTC
>TRBD1|.|TRBJ2-7|TRBV9
CASSGSRDSNSYEQYF
TGTGCCAGCAGCGGAAGTCGGGACAGCAATTCCTACGAGCAGTACTTC